Reported below is one T cell receptor (beta chain). These data originate in a study of early T cells in non-severe SARS-CoV-2 infection. About the research overall: Bulk RNA from unsorted whole blood was sequenced; chains were unpaired.

Individually, cDNA molecules had unique molecular identifiers attached to them. TCRdb reanalysed the 5' RACE reads using MiXCR and keeps one entry per CDR3 protein. The sample has approximately 73,000 distinct CDR3 sequences, about 13% seen once. Source material: whole blood. This receptor was obtained from an adult who was a healthcare worker with PCR-confirmed SARS-CoV-2 infection or an uninfected control (not recorded which).

CDR3 DNA: TGTGCCAGCAGCCAAGATCGGGTAGTAATCATGAACACTGAAGCTTTCTTT. Translation gives CASSQDRVVIMNTEAFF. This rearrangement joins TRBV3-1 to TRBJ1-1; D is unclear. CDR1 and CDR2 from the germline V gene are LGHDT and YNNKEL (reference sequence). This CDR3 has 17 residues. The V gene lost 0 bases and the J gene lost 0 bases, with 14 bases spanning the gap.